The rows below give T cell receptor beta chains drawn from one sample of a study of blood T cell repertoires in COVID-19. Generated by immunoSEQ multiplex PCR, the TCRdb table keeps only in-frame clones and is missing some. The top ten hold approximately 10% of the sample, which has 50,000 to 70,000 clones, approximately 90% seen once. The sample was peripheral blood. The receptors were gathered from a woman aged 80 or older with active COVID-19. CDR3s include the opening cysteine and the closing phenylalanine or tryptophan. The D gene is left open where the match is weak. For some rows the clone size is stated as once, few or many, or as a class when expanded; others skip it.

D gene	clone size	V gene	J gene	CDR3 protein	CDR3 DNA
.	.	TRBV6-5	TRBJ2-7	CASTKTVREQYF	TGTGCCAGCACCAAGACAGTGCGGGAGCAGTACTTC
TRBD1	.	TRBV28	TRBJ2-4	CASSPRQGTDIQYF	TGTGCCAGCAGTCCCAGACAGGGGACGGACATTCAGTACTTC
.	.	TRBV4-1	TRBJ1-6	CASTPVGRSYNSPLHF	TGCGCCAGCACCCCAGTTGGGCGCTCCTATAATTCACCCCTCCACTTT
TRBD1	.	TRBV5-1	TRBJ2-2	CASSSDGQVSGELFF	TGCGCCAGCAGCTCAGACGGACAGGTCAGCGGGGAGCTGTTTTTT
TRBD1	.	TRBV27	TRBJ2-1	CASSVRGQVNNEQFF	TGTGCCAGCAGTGTCCGGGGACAGGTAAACAATGAGCAGTTCTTC
TRBD1	once	TRBV27	TRBJ1-2	CASTLNGQAGFYGYTF	TGTGCCAGCACCTTGAATGGACAGGCGGGATTCTATGGCTACACCTTC
TRBD1	.	TRBV5-1	TRBJ2-7	CASSLALPGQGAYEQYF	TGCGCCAGCAGCTTGGCCCTTCCGGGACAGGGGGCGTACGAGCAGTACTTC
.	.	TRBV29-1	TRBJ2-5	CSVGAGQETQYF	TGCAGCGTTGGGGCCGGCCAAGAGACCCAGTACTTC
.	few	TRBV7-2	TRBJ2-5	CASSLAQAGAQETQYF	TGTGCCAGCAGCTTAGCGCAGGCGGGGGCTCAAGAGACCCAGTACTTC
.	.	TRBV5-1	TRBJ1-5	CASSPRTPLRQPQHF	TGCGCCAGCAGCCCAAGGACACCCCTGAGGCAGCCCCAGCATTTT
TRBD1	.	TRBV7-9	TRBJ2-3	CASSFSGTGGRRKPDTQYF	TGTGCCAGCAGCTTCTCGGGCACAGGGGGCCGAAGAAAACCAGATACGCAGTATTTT
TRBD2	.	TRBV27	TRBJ2-5	CASSTQRGAGETQYF	TGTGCCAGCAGTACGCAGCGGGGGGCGGGAGAGACCCAGTACTTC
.	.	TRBV5-1	TRBJ2-2	CASSVQSAGELFF	TGCGCCAGCAGCGTGCAGAGCGCCGGGGAGCTGTTTTTT
.	.	TRBV19	TRBJ2-5	CASSEGGTQETQYF	TGTGCCAGTAGTGAGGGGGGGACCCAAGAGACCCAGTACTTC
.	.	TRBV4-2	TRBJ2-1	CASSQEGSRGGVDYNEQFF	TGTGCCAGCAGCCAAGAAGGAAGCCGAGGGGGAGTCGACTACAATGAGCAGTTCTTC